The rows below give T cell receptor beta chains drawn from one sample of a study of Graves' ophthalmopathy and Graves' hyperthyroidism. TCRdb reprocessed the multiplex PCR reads with MiXCR, giving one entry per CDR3 protein. The sample yields approximately 1.2 million distinct CDR3 sequences, about 40% seen once. Sequenced sample: peripheral blood or thyroid tissue (not recorded which). These receptors all come from an adult man with Graves' hyperthyroidism. Both conserved end residues are part of each CDR3. The D gene is left open where the match is weak. Clone size is not always given. Where it is, it says once, few, many or a class for expanded clones.

V: TRBV20-1; D: -; J: TRBJ1-1; length: 12; size: many; DNA: TGCAGTGCTAGGAGTAGTAACACTGAAGCTTTCTTT; CDR3: CSARSSNTEAFF
V: TRBV7-9; D: -; J: TRBJ2-5; length: 17; size: many; DNA: TGTGCCAGCAGCTCCCTCTCCGGAGGGTTAAACCAAGAGACCCAGTACTTC; CDR3: CASSSLSGGLNQETQYF
V: TRBV10-3; D: -; J: TRBJ1-1; length: 13; size: few; DNA: TGTGCCATCAGCGGGGACACCCTCACTGAAGCTTTCTTT; CDR3: CAISGDTLTEAFF
V: TRBV29-1; D: -; J: TRBJ2-7; length: 14; size: -; DNA: TGCAGCGTTGTGGAGTCAGGAACATCTTACGAGCAGTACTTC; CDR3: CSVVESGTSYEQYF
V: TRBV7-2; D: TRBD1; J: TRBJ1-2; length: 14; size: -; DNA: TGTGCCAGCAGCTTCGGCGGACAGGGTAGTGGCTACACCTTC; CDR3: CASSFGGQGSGYTF
V: TRBV27; D: -; J: TRBJ1-6; length: 15; size: few; DNA: TGTGCCAGCAGCAGAAGGACAGACTTTAATTCACCCCTCCACTTT; CDR3: CASSRRTDFNSPLHF
V: TRBV9; D: -; J: TRBJ1-5; length: 14; size: -; DNA: TGTACCAGCAGCGTAGATCACATTAATCAGCCCCAGCATTTT; CDR3: CTSSVDHINQPQHF
V: TRBV7-9; D: -; J: TRBJ1-6; length: 16; size: once; DNA: TGTGCCAGCAGCCCTCGGGGGACCGCAAATAATTCACCCCTCCACTTT; CDR3: CASSPRGTANNSPLHF
V: TRBV4-1; D: -; J: TRBJ1-2; length: 14; size: few; DNA: TGCGCCAGCAGCCAAGATACCTTTTTCTATGGCTACACCTTC; CDR3: CASSQDTFFYGYTF
V: TRBV29-1; D: -; J: TRBJ2-5; length: 13; size: many; DNA: TGCAGCGTTGAATTTGGAGTTTCGGAGACCCAGTACTTC; CDR3: CSVEFGVSETQYF
V: TRBV28; D: -; J: TRBJ1-1; length: 15; size: few; DNA: TGTGCCAGCAGTTTAGACGGCCAAGACAACACTGAAGCTTTCTTT; CDR3: CASSLDGQDNTEAFF
V: TRBV25-1; D: -; J: TRBJ1-4; length: 16; size: many; DNA: TGTGCCAGCAGTGGCAGAACAGGGTTGACTAATGAAAAACTGTTTTTT; CDR3: CASSGRTGLTNEKLFF
V: TRBV29-1; D: -; J: TRBJ1-2; length: 13; size: many; DNA: TGCAGCGTTAATGCGGGCCGATTCTATGGCTACACCTTC; CDR3: CSVNAGRFYGYTF
V: TRBV12-3/TRBV12-4; D: -; J: TRBJ1-5; length: 15; size: -; DNA: TGTGCCAGCAGTTACGCGAGGCAGTACAATCAGCCCCAGCATTTT; CDR3: CASSYARQYNQPQHF
V: TRBV7-8; D: -; J: TRBJ1-2; length: 15; size: many; DNA: TGTGCCAGCAGCTTAGCGCTAAGGACGGAATATGGCTACACCTTC; CDR3: CASSLALRTEYGYTF
V: TRBV19; D: -; J: TRBJ2-2; length: 14; size: many; DNA: TGTGCCAGTAAGGGTGGGGCTGACACCGGGGAGCTGTTTTTT; CDR3: CASKGGADTGELFF
V: TRBV29-1; D: -; J: TRBJ2-7; length: 13; size: many; DNA: TGCAGCTCAAGAAGGGGGTCAGGGGACGAGCAGTACTTC; CDR3: CSSRRGSGDEQYF
V: TRBV29-1; D: -; J: TRBJ2-7; length: 13; size: many; DNA: TGCAGCGTTGAAGATCCGGCTTGGGGCGAGCAGTACTTC; CDR3: CSVEDPAWGEQYF
V: TRBV7-3; D: -; J: TRBJ2-2; length: 17; size: -; DNA: TGTGCCAGCAGCTCTTTATCCCTCGACAGATACACCGGGGAGCTGTTTTTT; CDR3: CASSSLSLDRYTGELFF
V: TRBV9; D: -; J: TRBJ1-5; length: 15; size: -; DNA: TGTGCCAGCAGCGTAGAAGGGACGAGGGATCAGCCCCAGCATTTT; CDR3: CASSVEGTRDQPQHF
V: TRBV20-1; D: -; J: TRBJ1-5; length: 13; size: few; DNA: TGCAGTGCTAGAGCTCAATGGGATCAGCCCCAGCATTTT; CDR3: CSARAQWDQPQHF
V: TRBV7-6; D: -; J: TRBJ1-2; length: 17; size: -; DNA: TGTGCCAGCAGCCTCGGGTCACAGGGTGTTTTAGGTTATGGCTACACCTTC; CDR3: CASSLGSQGVLGYGYTF
V: TRBV4-1; D: TRBD2; J: TRBJ2-5; length: 16; size: many; DNA: TGCGCCAGCAGCGAGAGACTAGCGGGAGGGGTGGAGACCCAGTACTTC; CDR3: CASSERLAGGVETQYF
V: TRBV5-1; D: -; J: TRBJ2-2; length: 14; size: once; DNA: TGCGCCAGCAGCTTGAACCGAGATAGCGGGGAGCTGTTTTTT; CDR3: CASSLNRDSGELFF
V: TRBV9; D: -; J: TRBJ2-3; length: 9; size: -; DNA: TGTGCCAGCGGAATACAGGGGTATTTT; CDR3: CASGIQGYF
V: TRBV19; D: TRBD1; J: TRBJ2-7; length: 14; size: -; DNA: TGTGCCAGTAGTGGACAGGGGGCTTTTGACGAGCAGTACTTC; CDR3: CASSGQGAFDEQYF
V: TRBV10-3; D: -; J: TRBJ2-2; length: 11; size: -; DNA: TGTGCCACCGTTTTTACCGGGGAGCTGTTTTTT; CDR3: CATVFTGELFF
V: TRBV20-1; D: -; J: TRBJ2-6; length: 16; size: many; DNA: TGCAGTGCTAGAGATCTACGGGAGTATGGGGCCAACGTCCTGACTTTC; CDR3: CSARDLREYGANVLTF
V: TRBV19; D: -; J: TRBJ1-3; length: 15; size: -; DNA: TGTGCCAGTAGTATCCTTGCAGCGGCGGGAAACACCATATATTTT; CDR3: CASSILAAAGNTIYF
V: TRBV20-1; D: -; J: TRBJ2-7; length: 13; size: many; DNA: TGCAGTGCTAGAGAGTGGCAGGGCTACGAGCAGTACTTC; CDR3: CSAREWQGYEQYF
V: TRBV10-1; D: -; J: TRBJ1-1; length: 14; size: -; DNA: TGCGCCAGCAGTGAGTCGGGGCCGGGAGGGGGAGCTTTCTTT; CDR3: CASSESGPGGGAFF
V: TRBV14; D: TRBD1; J: TRBJ2-5; length: 16; size: few; DNA: TGTGCCAGCAGCCGAAGGGGACAGGAGAGAAGGGAGACCCAGTACTTC; CDR3: CASSRRGQERRETQYF
V: TRBV6-5; D: TRBD2; J: TRBJ2-7; length: 15; size: many; DNA: TGTGCCAGCAGTTGGACTAGCGGGAGTATCTACGAGCAGTACTTC; CDR3: CASSWTSGSIYEQYF
V: TRBV20-1; D: TRBD2; J: TRBJ2-7; length: 19; size: -; DNA: TGCAGTGCTAGAGGCACGGGACTAGCGGGAGGGCCGGTGGGGTACGAGCAGTACTTC; CDR3: CSARGTGLAGGPVGYEQYF
V: TRBV20-1; D: -; J: TRBJ1-2; length: 12; size: many; DNA: TGCAGTGCTAGAAAGGGAGTCTATGGCTACACCTTC; CDR3: CSARKGVYGYTF
V: TRBV4-3; D: -; J: TRBJ2-7; length: 14; size: -; DNA: TGCGCCAGCAGCCAAGTGACCGGAGAATACGAGCAGTACTTC; CDR3: CASSQVTGEYEQYF
V: TRBV7-2; D: TRBD2; J: TRBJ2-2; length: 16; size: few; DNA: TGTGCCAGCAGTTACGCCGGGGGGACGAACACCGGGGAGCTGTTTTTT; CDR3: CASSYAGGTNTGELFF
V: TRBV20-1; D: TRBD2; J: TRBJ2-7; length: 14; size: few; DNA: TGCAGTGCTAACCCGGGACTAGCTACTCGCGAGCAGTACTTC; CDR3: CSANPGLATREQYF
V: TRBV10-2; D: -; J: TRBJ1-3; length: 16; size: -; DNA: TGCGCCAGCAGTGAGGACGGGAGACGCTCTGGAAACACCATATATTTT; CDR3: CASSEDGRRSGNTIYF
V: TRBV5-1; D: -; J: TRBJ1-1; length: 17; size: few; DNA: TGCGCCAGCAGCTTGTCCGGTTCCAAGGGCATGAACACTGGAGCTTTCTTT; CDR3: CASSLSGSKGMNTGAFF
V: TRBV7-9; D: -; J: TRBJ1-5; length: 15; size: few; DNA: TGTGCCAGCAGCTTAGTCGGTCAGAACAATCAGCCCCAGCATTTT; CDR3: CASSLVGQNNQPQHF
V: TRBV9; D: TRBD2; J: TRBJ2-5; length: 15; size: few; DNA: TGTGCCAGCAGCCCGACCGGGACTAGCCGAGAGACCCAGTACTTC; CDR3: CASSPTGTSRETQYF
V: TRBV20-1; D: -; J: TRBJ2-2; length: 14; size: -; DNA: TGCAGTGCTCGACGGTCACTATTAGGCGGGGAGCTGTTTTTT; CDR3: CSARRSLLGGELFF
V: TRBV15; D: -; J: TRBJ1-2; length: 11; size: many; DNA: TGTGCCACCAGCGGATCGCGGGGCTACACCTTC; CDR3: CATSGSRGYTF
V: TRBV27; D: TRBD2; J: TRBJ2-7; length: 16; size: few; DNA: TGTGCCAGCAGTTTACGGGCTAGCGGGAGGACCTACGAGCAGTACTTC; CDR3: CASSLRASGRTYEQYF
V: TRBV20-1; D: -; J: TRBJ1-4; length: 17; size: -; DNA: TGCAGTGCTAGAGACGCGCGACAGCCTGCAACTAATGAAAAGCTGTTTTTT; CDR3: CSARDARQPATNEKLFF
V: TRBV6-2/TRBV6-3; D: -; J: TRBJ2-7; length: 14; size: few; DNA: TGTGCCACCGCCCCCGGGGGAAGGGAGGACGAGCAGTACTTC; CDR3: CATAPGGREDEQYF
V: TRBV12-3/TRBV12-4; D: -; J: TRBJ1-1; length: 14; size: many; DNA: TGTGCCAGCAGTTTAGCGTATCCGAACACTGAAGCTTTCTTT; CDR3: CASSLAYPNTEAFF
V: TRBV7-8; D: TRBD2; J: TRBJ2-3; length: 18; size: -; DNA: TGTGCCAGCAGTGAGGGGAGACTAGCGGGAGTGAAGGCAGATACGCAGTATTTT; CDR3: CASSEGRLAGVKADTQYF
V: TRBV20-1; D: -; J: TRBJ2-7; length: 13; size: -; DNA: TGCAGTGCCGAAGCCCTACCTTCTTACGAGCAGTACTTC; CDR3: CSAEALPSYEQYF
V: TRBV4-2; D: -; J: TRBJ2-7; length: 14; size: many; DNA: TGTGCCAGCAGCCAAGCGGGCAGGGGCTACGAGCAGTACTTC; CDR3: CASSQAGRGYEQYF
V: TRBV5-1; D: -; J: TRBJ1-1; length: 13; size: many; DNA: TGCGCCAGCCGGTTAGGGCTGAACACTGAAGCTTTCTTT; CDR3: CASRLGLNTEAFF
V: TRBV5-1; D: TRBD2; J: TRBJ2-7; length: 13; size: -; DNA: TGCGCCAGCAGTATCGGGACTAGCAACGAGCGGTACTTC; CDR3: CASSIGTSNERYF
V: TRBV30; D: -; J: TRBJ1-1; length: 11; size: -; DNA: TGTGCCTGGAGTGTACGGTCCCCAGCTTTCTTT; CDR3: CAWSVRSPAFF
V: TRBV5-1; D: -; J: TRBJ2-7; length: 17; size: -; DNA: TGCGCCAGCAGCCAAGGACCGTCCGGGGCCGACACCTACGAGCAGTACTTC; CDR3: CASSQGPSGADTYEQYF